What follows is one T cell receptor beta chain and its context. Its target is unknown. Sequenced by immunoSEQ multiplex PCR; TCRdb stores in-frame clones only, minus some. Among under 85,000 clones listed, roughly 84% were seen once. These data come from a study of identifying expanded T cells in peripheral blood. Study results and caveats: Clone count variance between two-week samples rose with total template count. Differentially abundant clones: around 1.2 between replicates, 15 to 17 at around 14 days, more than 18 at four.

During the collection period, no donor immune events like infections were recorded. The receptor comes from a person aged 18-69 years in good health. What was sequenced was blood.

The CDR3 DNA follows: TGTGCCAGCAGTTTTAACGCCCTCTACGAGCAGTACTTC. This gives the protein CASSFNALYEQYF. The chain carries TRBV28 and TRBJ2-7; D call uncertain. Germline V gives CDR1 MDHEN, CDR2 SYDVKM. The CDR3 is 13 residues long. Trimming stripped 3 bases from V and 3 bases from J, with 9 bases between.